The present T cell receptor beta chain was sequenced within a study of blood T cell repertoires in COVID-19. Turning to the study itself: COVID-19 samples from acute and convalescent phases originated in the United States, Italy and Spain. PBMCs, B-cell-depleted T cells, or T cells were the source of the cDNA or gDNA that made up the material.

This clone was observed a few times. Authors' processing steps: For nucleated cells, counts were estimated from reference gene primer amplification. Libraries were prepared by immunoSEQ multiplex PCR; TCRdb keeps only in-frame clonotypes and omits some of them. V and J calls plus clone size are reproduced from that table; the DNA served to infer D and trimming. The sample records about 170,000 clones, approximately 80% being singletons. The germline V and J ends were trimmed by 1 base and 0 bases, with 15 bases remaining between them. The CDR3 extends over 17 amino acids. Germline lookup yields CDR1 LGHDT and CDR2 YNNKEL (reference sequence).

This clonotype originated in a woman aged 60 to 75 with acute or convalescent COVID-19. The source material was peripheral blood. V usage is TRBV3-1 (or the pseudogene TRBV3-2) and J usage is TRBJ1-1; D gene uncertain. This chain's CDR3 is CASSQGGNLRMNTEAFF. CDR3 in DNA: TGTGCCAGCAGCCAAGGCGGGAACCTTAGAATGAACACTGAAGCTTTCTTT.